Following are 29 T cell receptor beta chains from one sample sequenced in a study of STAT3 mutations in large granular lymphocyte leukemia. Their antigens are not known. Sequencing was performed with immunoSEQ multiplex PCR; in TCRdb, only in-frame clones are kept and a portion is missing. The sample holds 9,500 to 12,000 clones; 85% are singletons and the top ten take about nine tenths. Study observations and caveats: In T-cell large granular lymphocyte leukemia, about half of patients showed multiple immunodominant subclonotypes.

The sequenced material came from peripheral blood mononuclear cells. These receptors originate from an elderly man with T-cell large granular lymphocyte leukemia. Some clones in this sample may be carry-over from other donors' samples.

The rearrangement uses TRBV14 and TRBJ1-1; TRBD1 aligns across 7 bases. Germline V gene data show CDR1 as SGHDN and CDR2 as FVKESK. The CDR3 extends over 14 amino acids. The ends lost 5 bases at V and 4 bases at J; junction bases unmatched: 7. The CDR3 bases are TGTGCCAGCAGCAAACGACAGGGTCCCACTGAAGCTTTCTTT. This encodes CASSKRQGPTEAFF.

The genes are TRBV21-1 and TRBJ2-3. TRBV21-1 counts as a pseudogene. The CDR3 totals 13 residues. The CDR3 coding sequence is TGTGCCAGGATCGGGCCAACCCCAGATACGCAGTATTTT. Its translation is CARIGPTPDTQYF.

The chain's CDR3 is CATSGTYGNEQFF. In nucleotides, the CDR3 is TGTGCCACCAGCGGGACTTATGGGAATGAGCAGTTCTTC. The chain couples TRBV6-1 to TRBJ2-1, with TRBD2 matching 7 bases. CDR3 length equals 13 residues. Germline loops: CDR1 MNHNS, CDR2 SASEGT. Germline trimming cut 10 bases from V and 7 bases from J; bases unmatched to any gene: 10.

This clone was seen more than once but under ten times. The rearrangement links TRBV6-5 to TRBJ1-1; D is ambiguous. With 6 bases removed from V and 1 base from J, the gap between germline ends came to 15 bases. Germline lookup yields CDR1 MNHEY and CDR2 SVGAGI. The CDR3 length is 15 residues. The CDR3 spells CASRRGGNRNTEAFF. The CDR3 DNA sequence: TGTGCCAGCAGGAGAGGTGGCAATAGGAACACTGAAGCTTTCTTT.

The rearrangement links TRBV28 to TRBJ1-3, with D uncertain. Trimming took 10 bases from V and 3 from J, leaving 13 bases between them. The germline CDR1 and CDR2 sequences are MDHEN and SYDVKM. This CDR3 region has 13 residues. CDR3 loop: CAIHRSDGNTIYF. In nucleotides, the CDR3 is TGTGCCATCCACCGGTCGGATGGAAACACCATATATTTT. Full variable domain (remainder filled in from reference TRBV28 and TRBJ1-3): DVKVTQSSRYLVKRTGEKVFLECVQDMDHENMFWYRQDPGLGLRLIYFSYDVKMKEKGDIPEGYSVSREKKERFSLILESASTNQTSMYLCAIHRSDGNTIYFGEGSWLTVV.

CDR3 amino acids: CASSLSSPTGSEQFF. The CDR3 bases are TGTGCCAGCAGTTTATCATCCCCGACCGGGAGTGAGCAGTTCTTC. The genes are TRBV27 and TRBJ2-1; TRBD2 is a possible D gene (6 bases). Germline V gene lookup returns CDR1 MNHEY and CDR2 SMNVEV (reference sequence). Trimming stripped 0 bases from V and 9 bases from J, with 15 bases between. The CDR3 spans 15 residues.

The chain combines TRBV7-2 with TRBJ2-1; 8 nucleotides match TRBD2. Losses at the gene ends were 1 base for V and 5 bases for J; bases not matched to a gene: 10. CDR3 length: 17 amino acids. Germline V lookup: CDR1 SGHTA, CDR2 FQGNSA. In DNA form, the CDR3 reads TGTGCCAGCAGCTTAGGTTTCGGGCGGGGGGCGCACAATGAGCAGTTCTTC. This sequence encodes CASSLGFGRGAHNEQFF.

V usage is TRBV6-1 and J usage is TRBJ2-1; 9 bases line up with TRBD1. The germline CDR1 and CDR2 sequences are MNHNS and SASEGT. This CDR3 is 15 amino acids long. V lost 4 bases, J lost 2 bases, and 3 bases stayed unmatched. CDR3 loop: CASSGDRDPYNEQFF. For the CDR3, the DNA is TGTGCCAGCAGTGGGGACAGGGACCCCTACAATGAGCAGTTCTTC.

V and J are TRBV7-6 and TRBJ2-1; 8 bases line up with TRBD1. V lost 5 bases, J lost 6 bases, and 6 bases stayed unmatched. The length of the CDR3 is 14 residues. Germline CDR1 is SGHVS and CDR2 is FNYEAQ. DNA of the CDR3: TGTGCCAGCAGCATCGGGACAGGACGCAATGAGCAGTTCTTC. This translates into CASSIGTGRNEQFF.

The V and J genes are TRBV6-5 and TRBJ1-1; D not resolved. Germline V lookup: CDR1 MNHEY, CDR2 SVGAGI. V was clipped by 0 bases and J by 1 base, with 12 bases between them. The CDR3 runs to 16 residues. In DNA, the CDR3 is TGTGCCAGCAGTTACTCGCGGGATACGGGGAACACTGAAGCTTTCTTT. This sequence encodes CASSYSRDTGNTEAFF.

The chain combines TRBV6-1 with TRBJ1-1, with TRBD1 as a possible D gene (5 bases). Germline CDR1 is MNHNS and CDR2 is SASEGT. This CDR3 has 17 residues. V lost 1 base to trimming and J lost 0 bases, with 15 bases between them. The CDR3 DNA reads as TGTGCCAGCAGTGAAGACGCGGTACTACAGGTGAACACTGAAGCTTTCTTT. Its translation is CASSEDAVLQVNTEAFF.

V gene TRBV14 combines with J gene TRBJ1-1, with D tentatively TRBD1 (6 bases). The V gene's germline CDR1 is SGHDN and CDR2 FVKESK. This CDR3 has 15 amino acids. Trimming took 4 bases from V and 4 from J, leaving 16 bases between them. The CDR3 sequence: CASSPHRALGTEAFF. CDR3 DNA: TGTGCCAGCAGCCCCCACAGGGCTTTGGGCACTGAAGCTTTCTTT.

The rearrangement uses TRBV7-2 and TRBJ1-1; D gene unclear. Trimming pared 2 bases from V and 1 base from J, leaving 5 bases between. CDR1 is SGHTA, CDR2 FQGNSA, per germline. CDR3 length: 13 residues. The CDR3 nucleotides are TGTGCCAGCAGCTTACAGCCGAACACTGAAGCTTTCTTT. Translation: CASSLQPNTEAFF. Full variable domain (rest looked up from reference TRBV7-2 and TRBJ1-1): GAGVSQSPSNKVTEKGKDVELRCDPISGHTALYWYRQSLGQGLEFLIYFQGNSAPDKSGLPSDRFSAERTGGSVSTLTIQRTQQEDSAVYLCASSLQPNTEAFFGQGTRLTVV.

The rearrangement uses TRBV7-9 and TRBJ1-4; TRBD1 might be the D (5 bases). The ends were cut back, 1 base at V and 8 bases at J, with 14 bases in the middle. CDR3 size: 15 residues. The V gene's germline CDR1 is SEHNR and CDR2 FQNEAQ (reference sequence). CDR3 DNA sequence: TGTGCCAGCAGCTTAGAAGGCAGGGTTGGGGAAAAACTGTTTTTT. Translation gives CASSLEGRVGEKLFF. Full variable domain (remainder filled in from reference TRBV7-9 and TRBJ1-4): DTGVSQNPRHKITKRGQNVTFRCDPISEHNRLYWYRQTLGQGPEFLTYFQNEAQLEKSRLLSDRFSAERPKGSFSTLEIQRTEQGDSAMYLCASSLEGRVGEKLFFGSGTQLSVL.

The DNA of the CDR3 is TGCGCCAGCAGCTTGTTAGGGGTAAAGACCCAGTACTTC. Protein product: CASSLLGVKTQYF. V is TRBV5-1 and J is TRBJ2-5, with TRBD1 as a possible D gene (5 bases). Germline-derived CDR1 and CDR2 are SGHRS and YFSETQ. V was cut by 1 base and J by 6 bases, with 10 bases left in between. This CDR3 spans 13 amino acids.

V gene TRBV30 combines with J gene TRBJ2-1; 7 bases agree with TRBD1. In germline, CDR1 is GTSNPN, CDR2 SVGIG (reference sequence). J was trimmed by 7 bases and V by 5 bases; bases with no gene match: 5. The CDR3 extends over 12 amino acids. The CDR3, as DNA: TGTGCCTGGGACAGGGCGAGAAATGAGCAGTTCTTC. This codes for CAWDRARNEQFF.

The chain carries TRBV28 and TRBJ1-4; D is unresolved. The length of the CDR3 is 14 residues. V was shortened by 5 bases and J by 5 bases, with 12 bases between the two germline ends. Germline V gene lookup returns CDR1 MDHEN and CDR2 SYDVKM. The CDR3 DNA follows: TGTGCCAGCAGTCCCGGTCACCGGAATGAAAAACTGTTTTTT. The encoded protein is CASSPGHRNEKLFF.

The CDR3 protein is CASSLDGGWDSPLHF. DNA for the CDR3: TGCGCCAGCAGCTTGGACGGGGGGTGGGATTCACCCCTCCACTTT. The gene calls are TRBV5-1 and TRBJ1-6, with D possibly TRBD1 on 5 matching bases. Germline lookup yields CDR1 SGHRS and CDR2 YFSETQ. Deletions cut 0 bases from V and 8 bases from J, with 12 bases between. This CDR3 is built from 15 residues.

The CDR3 DNA follows: TGTGCCAGCAGCGTAGGAGCAGGAATGAACACTGAAGCTTTCTTT. The encoded protein is CASSVGAGMNTEAFF. This sequence joins TRBV9 and TRBJ1-1; D gene unclear. This CDR3 spans 15 amino acids. The germline V and J ends were trimmed by 0 bases and 0 bases, with 9 bases remaining between them. CDR1 and CDR2 (germline): SGDLS, YYNGEE.

In its sample, this clone was seen a few times. The V and J genes are TRBV11-2 and TRBJ1-2; 9 bases are a match to TRBD1. Trimming took 3 bases from V and 2 from J; bases not matched to a gene: 4. The germline V gene has CDR1 SGHAT and CDR2 FQNNGV. This CDR3 is 15 amino acids long. CDR3 in DNA: TGTGCCAGCAGCTTCCGGGGACAGGGAAACTATGGCTACACCTTC. Its translation: CASSFRGQGNYGYTF.

The chain uses TRBV12-5 and TRBJ1-3, with a possible D match to TRBD1 (5 bases). The CDR3 consists of 16 residues. V lost 5 bases, J lost 0 bases, and 14 bases lay in between. The germline V gene has CDR1 LGHNT and CDR2 FRNRAP. For the CDR3, the DNA is TGTGCTAGTGGTCTGGGGCCCGGCGGCTCTGGAAACACCATATATTTT. It translates to CASGLGPGGSGNTIYF.

In nucleotides, the CDR3 is TGTGCCAGCAGCTTGGGGAACAGGGAGGTCTATGGCTACACCTTC. Its protein is CASSLGNREVYGYTF. This chain uses TRBV5-4 with TRBJ1-2; D possibly corresponds to TRBD1 (6 bases). Trimming left V 0 bases short and J 4 bases short, with 13 bases between. This CDR3 has 15 amino acids. Germline V lookup: CDR1 SGHNT, CDR2 YYREEE (reference sequence).

The V and J genes are TRBV28 and TRBJ1-5; 8 bases map to TRBD1. CDR1 is MDHEN, CDR2 SYDVKM, per germline. The CDR3 totals 14 residues. With V trimmed by 7 bases and J by 6 bases, 8 bases remained unmatched. In DNA, the CDR3 is TGTGCCAGCATGGCAGGGGGCGGCGGTCAGCCCCAGCATTTT. It encodes CASMAGGGGQPQHF.

The J gene is TRBJ2-7, the V gene TRBV5-1; perhaps D is TRBD1 or TRBD2 (5 bases each). The CDR3 extends over 16 amino acids. Germline V CDR1 and CDR2: SGHRS, YFSETQ. V was shortened by 4 bases and J by 2 bases, with 19 bases between the two germline ends. CDR3 protein: CASSPFSRDRPYEQYF. As DNA, the CDR3 is TGCGCCAGCAGCCCCTTCTCCAGGGACCGCCCCTACGAGCAGTACTTC.

Within the sample, this clone is medium-sized. The chain combines TRBV7-9 with TRBJ1-2; D is uncertain. Trimming left V 0 bases short and J 10 bases short, with 15 bases between. The CDR3 runs to 14 residues. The germline CDR1 and CDR2 sequences are SEHNR and FQNEAQ (reference sequence). The CDR3 reads CASSLADGPPHYTF. CDR3 DNA sequence: TGTGCCAGCAGCTTAGCCGACGGCCCTCCCCACTACACCTTC.

J is TRBJ2-7 and V is TRBV29-1; weak D call: TRBD1 (6 bases). The V and J ends lost 5 bases and 3 bases respectively, with 14 bases between them. Per the germline V gene, CDR1 is SQVTM and CDR2 is ANQGSEA. CDR3 length equals 13 residues. CDR3 coding DNA: TGCAGCGTTACCCGGGACACCAACTACGAGCAGTACTTC. Amino acid sequence: CSVTRDTNYEQYF.

V and J are TRBV5-8 and TRBJ1-5, with 9 bases lining up with TRBD1. The V segment lost 0 bases and the J segment 6 bases; nucleotides outside the gene matches: 4. The germline V gene has CDR1 SGHTS and CDR2 YDEGEE. The CDR3 consists of 15 residues. CDR3 in amino acids: CASSLEGQGVQPQHF. For the CDR3, the DNA is TGTGCCAGCAGCTTGGAGGGACAGGGTGTTCAGCCCCAGCATTTT.

This clone was observed once. The chain is built from TRBV18 and TRBJ1-4; tentative D call: TRBD1 (5 bases). Germline V gene data show CDR1 as KGHSH and CDR2 as LQKENI. The CDR3 is 14 amino acids. V gave up 3 bases and J gave up 3 bases, with 8 bases separating them. This CDR3 reads CASSPGTANEKLFF. In nucleotides, the CDR3 is TGTGCCAGCTCACCGGGGACGGCTAATGAAAAACTGTTTTTT.

This chain uses TRBV6-4 with TRBJ1-1, with a weak D call TRBD1 (5 bases). The CDR3 has 13 residues. CDR1 MRHNA and CDR2 SNTAGT come from the germline V gene. V shed 6 bases and J shed 1 base, with 9 bases lying between them. DNA for the CDR3: TGTGCCAGCAGCCGCGACAGGAACACTGAAGCTTTCTTT. It is translated as CASSRDRNTEAFF.